The 19 T cell receptor beta chains below all came from one sample that was sequenced in a study of radiotherapy plus CTLA-4 blockade in lung cancer. Profiling relied on immunoSEQ multiplex PCR, and the TCRdb table lists in-frame clones only, not all of them. The sample includes tens of thousands of clones, 83% seen only once; the top ten take around 0.9%. The material sequenced was peripheral blood, taken from a patient treated with radiotherapy plus ipilimumab. The receptors were gathered from a human donor with non-small cell lung cancer who had stable disease on radiotherapy plus ipilimumab.

J is TRBJ2-3 and V is TRBV5-5; D is tentatively TRBD1 or TRBD2 (5 bases each). This CDR3 has 15 amino acids. With 0 bases removed from V and 10 bases from J, the gap between germline ends came to 18 bases. Germline V gives CDR1 SGHKS, CDR2 YYEKEE (reference sequence). As DNA, the CDR3 is TGTGCCAGCAGCTTGGCTCAGGGTTTTCAGGGACCGCAGTATTTT. It is translated as CASSLAQGFQGPQYF.

This chain connects TRBV30 to TRBJ1-3, with a tentative D call TRBD1 (5 bases). The CDR3 totals 16 residues. Trimming stripped 7 bases from V and 0 bases from J, with 19 bases between. CDR1 is GTSNPN, CDR2 SVGIG, per germline (reference sequence). The CDR3 coding sequence is TGTGCCTCCAGTTCCGGGGGATTAAGCTCTGGAAACACCATATATTTT. Amino acid sequence: CASSSGGLSSGNTIYF.

The chain couples TRBV2 to TRBJ2-3; 16 nucleotides align to TRBD2. J lost 2 bases, V lost 3 bases, and 5 bases had no gene match. The CDR3 totals 18 residues. Germline CDR1 is SNHLY and CDR2 is FYNNEI. The CDR3 coding sequence is TGTGCCAGCAGTGAGGGACTAGCGGGGGGGCCAAACACAGATACGCAGTATTTT. Residues: CASSEGLAGGPNTDTQYF. Based on the CDR3 plus reference TRBV2 and TRBJ2-3, the full variable domain is EPEVTQTPSHQVTQMGQEVILRCVPISNHLYFYWYRQILGQKVEFLVSFYNNEISEKSEIFDDQFSVERPDGSNFTLKIRSTKLEDSAMYFCASSEGLAGGPNTDTQYFGPGTRLTVL.

V usage is TRBV7-6 and J usage is TRBJ2-2, with TRBD1 matching 9 bases. Trimming cost V 4 bases and J 6 bases; bases outside gene matches: 3. Germline V CDR1 and CDR2: SGHVS, FNYEAQ. The CDR3 is made up of 14 amino acids. The DNA for the CDR3 is TGTGCCAGCAGCTCACGGGACAGGGCCGGGGAGCTGTTTTTT. Protein sequence: CASSSRDRAGELFF.

The chain combines TRBV19 with TRBJ1-2; maybe TRBD1 (6 bases). Trimming took 4 bases from V and 8 from J, leaving 11 bases between them. Germline V gene sequence: CDR1 LNHDA, CDR2 SQIVND (reference sequence). The CDR3 length is 12 residues. As DNA, the CDR3 is TGTGCCAGTAGTAGTCAGGGGATCGGCTACACCTTC. Translating it yields CASSSQGIGYTF.

The chain carries TRBV6-5 and TRBJ2-7, with 14 nucleotides matching TRBD2. The CDR3 runs 15 residues. Trimming at V came to 5 bases and at J to 7 bases, leaving 7 bases not matched to a gene. Germline CDR1 and CDR2: MNHEY and SVGAGI. This CDR3 reads CASSRTSGGPREQYF. CDR3 DNA sequence: TGTGCCAGCAGTCGGACTAGCGGGGGGCCCAGAGAGCAGTACTTC.

This chain joins TRBV7-6 and TRBJ1-3, with D perhaps matching TRBD1 (5 bases). The CDR3 is 15 residues long. The germline V gene encodes CDR1 SGHVS and CDR2 FNYEAQ. V gave up 1 base and J gave up 0 bases, with 7 bases separating them. The DNA of the CDR3 is TGTGCCAGCAGCTTAGGAGGGGCCTCTGGAAACACCATATATTTT. It is translated as CASSLGGASGNTIYF.

This rearrangement joins TRBV30 to TRBJ2-7; D unclear. V was clipped by 0 bases and J by 0 bases, with 6 bases between them. This CDR3 is built from 13 residues. The germline CDR1 and CDR2 sequences are GTSNPN and SVGIG (reference sequence). As DNA, the CDR3 is TGTGCCTGGAGTGTACGGCTCTCCTACGAGCAGTACTTC. This codes for CAWSVRLSYEQYF.

The chain joins TRBV5-1 to TRBJ2-7; weak D call: TRBD1 (6 bases). The germline V and J ends were trimmed by 5 bases and 3 bases, with 6 bases remaining between them. This CDR3 contains 11 residues. Germline V gene sequence: CDR1 SGHRS, CDR2 YFSETQ. The CDR3 nucleotides read TGCGCCAGCAGGGACAGCTACGAGCAGTACTTC. Its protein is CASRDSYEQYF.

The DNA for the CDR3 is TGTGCCAGCAGTTACGGTATCTCCTACGAGCAGTACTTC. As protein: CASSYGISYEQYF. The genes are TRBV6-6 and TRBJ2-7, with D hard to call. The V and J ends lost 2 bases and 0 bases respectively, with 5 bases between them. The CDR3 has 13 amino acids. CDR1 MNHNY and CDR2 SVGAGI come from the germline V gene (reference sequence).

The genes are TRBV27 and TRBJ2-1; D might be TRBD2 (5 bases). This CDR3 spans 16 amino acids. Germline lookup yields CDR1 MNHEY and CDR2 SMNVEV (reference sequence). The germline V and J ends were trimmed by 1 base and 3 bases, with 13 bases remaining between them. CDR3 coding DNA: TGTGCCAGCAGTTTATTAAGTACTAGGGTCTACAATGAGCAGTTCTTC. As protein: CASSLLSTRVYNEQFF.

J is TRBJ2-5 and V is TRBV30; a weak D match, TRBD2 (5 bases). With 3 bases removed from V and 3 bases from J, the gap between germline ends came to 5 bases. The CDR3 extends over 11 amino acids. Germline lookup yields CDR1 GTSNPN and CDR2 SVGIG (reference sequence). The DNA for the CDR3 is TGTGCCTGGAGCGGGAAAGAGACCCAGTACTTC. Translated: CAWSGKETQYF.

The chain carries TRBV7-8 and TRBJ2-7, with 9 bases fitting TRBD1. Trimming cost V 4 bases and J 3 bases; bases outside gene matches: 10. Germline CDR1 and CDR2: SGHVS and FQNEAQ. The length of the CDR3 is 16 residues. The CDR3 here is CASSSTSGTGFYEQYF. The CDR3 DNA reads as TGTGCCAGCAGCTCCACCTCCGGGACAGGGTTCTACGAGCAGTACTTC.

V and J are TRBV28 and TRBJ1-2; weak D call: TRBD1 (5 bases). The CDR3 runs 15 residues. Deletions cut 6 bases from V and 4 bases from J, with 18 bases between. CDR1 and CDR2 (germline): MDHEN, SYDVKM. The CDR3: CASRNPGGLGYGYTF. The CDR3 DNA reads as TGTGCCAGCAGGAATCCCGGGGGTTTGGGCTATGGCTACACCTTC.

This chain connects TRBV19 to TRBJ2-7; D gene uncertain. Trimming pared 8 bases from V and 2 bases from J, leaving 16 bases between. The length of the CDR3 is 14 residues. Per germline, CDR1 LNHDA and CDR2 SQIVND (reference sequence). CDR3 bases: TGTGCCAGTCACCCTCAGACCCAGCCCTACGAGCAGTACTTC. Translating it yields CASHPQTQPYEQYF.

The chain is built from TRBV6-5 and TRBJ2-7, with D hard to call. The V gene lost 8 bases and the J gene lost 3 bases, with 8 bases spanning the gap. This CDR3 is 11 amino acids long. From germline, CDR1 is MNHEY and CDR2 SVGAGI. The CDR3 here is CASSNRYEQYF. The CDR3 DNA reads as TGTGCCAGCTCTAACCGCTACGAGCAGTACTTC.

This clone was seen more than once but under ten times. The chain has TRBV6-4 and TRBJ1-5; no clear D gene. This CDR3 has 16 amino acids. Trimming took off 2 bases at V and 0 bases at J, with 11 bases between the two ends. Germline V gene lookup returns CDR1 MRHNA and CDR2 SNTAGT. CDR3 in amino acids: CASSDPAEYSNQPQHF. CDR3 in DNA: TGTGCCAGCAGTGACCCGGCAGAATATAGCAATCAGCCCCAGCATTTT.

The chain employs TRBV30 and TRBJ2-7; 11 bases line up with TRBD1. The V and J ends lost 2 bases and 4 bases, in that order; junction bases with no gene match: 4. Looked up from germline, CDR1 is GTSNPN and CDR2 is SVGIG (reference sequence). The CDR3 is 14 amino acids. CDR3 protein: CAWSRTGGTYEQYF. For the CDR3, the DNA is TGTGCCTGGAGTCGGACAGGGGGCACATACGAGCAGTACTTC.

The chain uses TRBV6-5 and TRBJ2-7; D remains unclear. V lost 5 bases and J lost 5, with 10 bases in between. Germline-derived CDR1 and CDR2 are MNHEY and SVGAGI. This CDR3 contains 12 residues. The CDR3 DNA sequence: TGTGCCAGCAGTAGACCGACTGACGAGCAGTACTTC. It yields the protein CASSRPTDEQYF.